This TCR beta chain was recovered during a study of blood T cell repertoires in COVID-19. This clone occurred once. Study processing details: Using reference gene primer amplification, nucleated cell counts were estimated. Sequencing used immunoSEQ multiplex PCR; TCRdb keeps in-frame clones, though not all of them. V and J calls and clone size are those listed in that table; D and trimming were worked out from the DNA. Counted here are fewer than 120,000 clones, 87% occurring once; the ten biggest clones make up around 5.1%. Trimming stripped 5 bases from V and 4 bases from J, with 11 bases between. This CDR3 comprises 13 residues.

The chain couples TRBV12-3 or TRBV12-4 to TRBJ1-2; D unresolved. The material sequenced was peripheral blood. This TCR was sampled from a human donor in a cohort sampled during active COVID-19. The CDR3 nucleotides are TGTGCCAGCAGTGTTCAGGATTCCTATGGCTACACCTTC. It is translated as CASSVQDSYGYTF.